This entry lists 27 T cell receptor beta chains sequenced from one sample in a study of memory B cells and T cells in multiple sclerosis. Method: immunoSEQ multiplex PCR; TCRdb's copy keeps in-frame clones and lacks some. The table shows 25,000 to 35,000 clones, with roughly 88% occurring only once. What these receptors recognize is not known. CFSE-dim autoproliferating and CFSE-high non-proliferating T cells from unstimulated culture were sequenced separately. Pooled replicate wells came from approximately 5x10^7 CFSE-labeled PBMCs cultured approximately seven days without stimulus. The material sequenced was PBMCs from blood kept in culture. All receptors derive from a human donor with multiple sclerosis.

The chain uses TRBV13 and TRBJ2-5, with D possibly TRBD1 on 7 matching bases. V dropped 5 bases and J dropped 5 bases, with 15 bases sitting between them. The CDR3 sequence is 14 residues long. Germline assignment: CDR1 PRHDT and CDR2 FYEKMQ (reference sequence). CDR3 sequence reads: CASSTRQGGETQYF. The DNA for the CDR3 is TGTGCCAGCAGCACTAGACAGGGAGGCGAGACCCAGTACTTC. The full variable domain, with the rest looked up from reference TRBV13 and TRBJ2-5, is AAGVIQSPRHLIKEKRETATLKCYPIPRHDTVYWYQQGPGQDPQFLISFYEKMQSDKGSIPDRFSAQQFSDYHSELNMSSLELGDSALYFCASSTRQGGETQYFGPGTRLLVL.

The rearrangement links TRBV5-5 to TRBJ1-1; D is possibly TRBD1 (5 bases). The V gene lost 2 bases and the J gene lost 0 bases, with 11 bases spanning the gap. The germline V gene encodes CDR1 SGHKS and CDR2 YYEKEE (reference sequence). The CDR3 extends over 15 amino acids. CDR3 region: CASSLLRGMNTEAFF. The CDR3 nucleotides are TGTGCCAGCAGCTTACTAAGGGGTATGAACACTGAAGCTTTCTTT.

The V gene is TRBV11-2, the J gene TRBJ2-7, with D hard to call. The CDR3 loop spans 15 amino acids. The germline gives CDR1 SGHAT, CDR2 FQNNGV. V lost 1 base, J lost 3 bases, and 13 bases lay in between. CDR3 in amino acids: CASSLALADYYEQYF. CDR3 bases: TGTGCCAGCAGCTTAGCTCTGGCGGATTACTACGAGCAGTACTTC.

V and J are TRBV7-3 and TRBJ2-2; perhaps TRBD2 as D (5 bases). The CDR3 is 15 amino acids. The V end was cut by 3 bases, the J end by 1 base, with 9 bases between. Germline V lookup: CDR1 SGHTA, CDR2 FQGTGA. The CDR3 nucleotides are TGTGCCAGCAGCTTTCTTCGGGGGAACACCGGGGAGCTGTTTTTT. Protein: CASSFLRGNTGELFF.

The rearrangement links TRBV14 to TRBJ2-7; D is unclear. The CDR3 is 11 amino acids. Trimming shortened V by 5 bases and J by 1 base, and 3 bases separated the two germline ends. Germline CDR1 SGHDN, CDR2 FVKESK. The CDR3 sequence is CASSNSYEQYF. The CDR3 DNA follows: TGTGCCAGCAGCAATTCCTACGAGCAGTACTTC.

The chain recombines TRBV27 with TRBJ2-2; 11 positions match TRBD1. Germline loops: CDR1 MNHEY, CDR2 SMNVEV (reference sequence). The CDR3 consists of 17 residues. The V segment lost 5 bases and the J segment 7 bases; nucleotides outside the gene matches: 12. This chain's CDR3 is CASSPSDRGPRDGELFF. DNA of the CDR3: TGTGCCAGCAGTCCCTCGGACAGGGGGCCAAGGGACGGGGAGCTGTTTTTT.

The chain joins TRBV28 to TRBJ1-3; D remains ambiguous. The V end was cut by 5 bases, the J end by 6 bases, with 14 bases between. The CDR3 is 14 amino acids. CDR1 MDHEN and CDR2 SYDVKM come from the germline V gene. The CDR3 is CASSRDQIVNTIYF. The CDR3 DNA is TGTGCCAGCAGTCGAGATCAGATCGTAAACACCATATATTTT.

There are a few counts of this clone. This chain uses TRBV15 with TRBJ2-2; no definite D call. Trimming removed 1 base at V and 5 bases at J, with 8 bases between. Germline V CDR1 and CDR2: LNHNV, YYDKDF (reference sequence). This CDR3 is 14 amino acids long. The CDR3 DNA reads as TGTGCCACCAGCAGAGTTGTGGGTACCGGGGAGCTGTTTTTT. It codes for CATSRVVGTGELFF.

The genes are TRBV7-9 and TRBJ2-7, with TRBD1 matching over 9 bases. Germline V gene lookup returns CDR1 SEHNR and CDR2 FQNEAQ (reference sequence). The CDR3 contains 15 residues. V was pared by 8 bases and J by 5 bases, with 13 bases of the junction left unmatched. CDR3 DNA sequence: TGTGCCAGCGACACAAACGACAGGGGGGTCCACGAGCAGTACTTC. Its translation is CASDTNDRGVHEQYF.

The chain combines TRBV27 with TRBJ1-2; D might be TRBD1 (6 bases). CDR1 is MNHEY, CDR2 SMNVEV, per germline (reference sequence). The CDR3 contains 14 residues. Trimming cost V 0 bases and J 7 bases, with 12 bases left between them. The CDR3 bases are TGTGCCAGCAGTTTATCGCAGGGGTTGGGTGGCTACACCTTC. Translated, it gives CASSLSQGLGGYTF.

The V call is TRBV19, the J call TRBJ2-3; TRBD2 matches 11 bases. V was pared by 3 bases and J by 5 bases, with 4 bases of the junction left unmatched. The CDR3 length is 15 residues. CDR1 and CDR2 (germline): LNHDA, SQIVND (reference sequence). CDR3 sequence: CASSMRGTSGDTQYF. The CDR3 DNA sequence: TGTGCCAGTAGTATGCGGGGGACTAGCGGAGATACGCAGTATTTT.

The V gene is TRBV14, the J gene TRBJ2-5; D is uncertain. Germline assignment: CDR1 SGHDN and CDR2 FVKESK. Trimming removed 0 bases at V and 7 bases at J, with 9 bases between. The CDR3 covers 13 residues. The CDR3 DNA follows: TGTGCCAGCAGCCAAGATTACGGACGGACCCAGTACTTC. It codes for CASSQDYGRTQYF.

V and J are TRBV6-5 and TRBJ1-5; TRBD1 matches at 9 bases. Trimming took 2 bases from V and 6 from J; bases not matched to a gene: 5. The CDR3 totals 15 residues. Germline CDR1 reads MNHEY; CDR2 reads SVGAGI. The CDR3 sequence is CASSYVQGAGQPQHF. The DNA for the CDR3 is TGTGCCAGCAGTTACGTACAGGGGGCTGGTCAGCCCCAGCATTTT.

The chain has TRBV29-1 and TRBJ2-2, with D possibly being TRBD1 (6 bases). Per the germline V gene, CDR1 is SQVTM and CDR2 is ANQGSEA. CDR3 size: 12 residues. With 4 bases removed from V and 4 bases from J, the gap between germline ends came to 7 bases. The CDR3 loop reads CSVGQATGELFF. CDR3 DNA: TGCAGCGTTGGACAGGCCACCGGGGAGCTGTTTTTT.

The V and J genes are TRBV5-1 and TRBJ2-7; the D gene is possibly TRBD2 (6 bases). Germline CDR1 is SGHRS and CDR2 is YFSETQ. V gave up 4 bases and J gave up 2 bases, with 13 bases separating them. This CDR3 has 14 residues. CDR3 bases: TGCGCCAGCAGCGCCGGGACTTCGACCTACGAGCAGTACTTC. This translates into CASSAGTSTYEQYF.

V gene TRBV5-1 combines with J gene TRBJ1-2, with D perhaps TRBD1 (6 bases). With 4 bases removed from V and 2 bases from J, the gap between germline ends came to 12 bases. Germline V gene sequence: CDR1 SGHRS, CDR2 YFSETQ. This CDR3 region has 14 residues. The CDR3 region is CASSPGRGNYGYTF. In nucleotides, the CDR3 is TGCGCCAGCAGCCCGGGGAGGGGGAACTATGGCTACACCTTC.

V gene TRBV5-1 combines with J gene TRBJ2-7; possible D gene TRBD1, 5 bases. This CDR3 is built from 15 residues. From germline, CDR1 is SGHRS and CDR2 YFSETQ. Trimming removed 4 bases at V and 2 bases at J, with 16 bases between. CDR3 region: CASSGSGPGAYEQYF. The DNA of the CDR3 is TGCGCCAGCAGCGGGTCAGGGCCTGGCGCCTACGAGCAGTACTTC.

Here the CDR3 reads CASSRGGTDKDTQYF. The CDR3 DNA reads TGTGCCAGCAGCCGCGGGGGGACGGACAAAGATACGCAGTATTTT. The chain combines TRBV11-2 with TRBJ2-3, with TRBD2 matching 8 bases. The V and J ends lost 5 bases and 5 bases, in that order; junction bases with no gene match: 9. The CDR3 loop spans 15 amino acids. The germline gives CDR1 SGHAT, CDR2 FQNNGV.

V and J are TRBV27 and TRBJ2-1; D is uncertain. The ends were cut back, 4 bases at V and 10 bases at J, with 11 bases in the middle. CDR1 MNHEY and CDR2 SMNVEV come from the germline V gene (reference sequence). This CDR3 comprises 12 residues. The CDR3 is CASSSGAREQFF. The CDR3 bases are TGTGCCAGCAGTTCAGGAGCCCGGGAGCAGTTCTTC.

The chain joins TRBV5-1 to TRBJ2-1; the match to TRBD2 covers 14 bases. CDR1 and CDR2 from the germline V gene are SGHRS and YFSETQ. The V and J ends lost 0 bases and 1 base, in that order; junction bases with no gene match: 3. The CDR3 covers 18 residues. The CDR3 nucleotides read TGCGCCAGCAGCTTGGGACTAGCGGGGGGGCGGTCCTACAATGAGCAGTTCTTC. Protein product: CASSLGLAGGRSYNEQFF.

This clone came up once. Other DNA sequences in this sample translate to the same CDR3. The chain has TRBV5-1 and TRBJ2-5, with no clear D. CDR3 length equals 13 residues. Trimming shortened V by 0 bases and J by 1 base, and 4 bases separated the two germline ends. Germline assignment: CDR1 SGHRS and CDR2 YFSETQ. The CDR3 spells CASSLVGQETQYF. The CDR3 bases are TGCGCCAGCAGCTTGGTGGGCCAAGAGACCCAGTACTTC.

This clone has just one count. This chain connects TRBV18 to TRBJ1-1; the match to TRBD1 covers 7 bases. The J segment lost 7 bases and the V segment lost 3 bases, leaving 8 bases of the junction unmatched. The CDR3 runs 14 residues. CDR1 is KGHSH and CDR2 is LQKENI in the germline V gene. The CDR3 protein is CASSPKGAGSEAFF. The CDR3 DNA follows: TGTGCCAGCTCACCTAAGGGGGCTGGAAGTGAAGCTTTCTTT.

This clone showed up just once. This chain links TRBV11-3 with TRBJ2-7, with D maybe TRBD1 (6 bases). From germline, CDR1 is SGHNT and CDR2 YENEEA. V dropped 5 bases and J dropped 2 bases, with 10 bases sitting between them. The CDR3 runs to 13 residues. As DNA, the CDR3 is TGTGCCAGCAGCAAGGCAGGGGCCTACGAGCAGTACTTC. Its translation is CASSKAGAYEQYF.

The rearrangement joins TRBV5-6 to TRBJ1-2; D gene unclear. Germline assignment: CDR1 SGHDT and CDR2 YYEEEE. There are 14 residues in the CDR3. Trimming stripped 0 bases from V and 6 bases from J, with 12 bases between. CDR3 amino acids: CASSLGRGWDGYTF. Written as DNA, the CDR3 is TGTGCCAGCAGCTTGGGCCGGGGATGGGATGGCTACACCTTC.

The rearrangement uses TRBV7-8 and TRBJ2-5, with 10 bases matching TRBD1. Trimming at V came to 3 bases and at J to 5 bases, leaving 3 bases not matched to a gene. Germline assignment: CDR1 SGHVS and CDR2 FQNEAQ. This CDR3 region has 14 residues. CDR3 DNA sequence: TGTGCCAGCAGCTTCCGGACAGGGGGGGAGACCCAGTACTTC. Its protein is CASSFRTGGETQYF.

The chain links TRBV6-5 to TRBJ1-1; D not resolved. Germline lookup yields CDR1 MNHEY and CDR2 SVGAGI. The CDR3 is 12 amino acids. With 5 bases removed from V and 1 base from J, the gap between germline ends came to 5 bases. This CDR3 reads CASSRRNTEAFF. The CDR3 DNA reads as TGTGCCAGCAGTAGGAGGAACACTGAAGCTTTCTTT.

V and J are TRBV6-5 and TRBJ1-1; a possible D gene is TRBD1 (5 bases). The CDR3 contains 16 residues. V dropped 2 bases and J dropped 1 base, with 14 bases sitting between them. Germline lookup yields CDR1 MNHEY and CDR2 SVGAGI. CDR3 DNA sequence: TGTGCCAGCAGTTACGTAGGGGCGGGGAAGAACACTGAAGCTTTCTTT. It encodes CASSYVGAGKNTEAFF.